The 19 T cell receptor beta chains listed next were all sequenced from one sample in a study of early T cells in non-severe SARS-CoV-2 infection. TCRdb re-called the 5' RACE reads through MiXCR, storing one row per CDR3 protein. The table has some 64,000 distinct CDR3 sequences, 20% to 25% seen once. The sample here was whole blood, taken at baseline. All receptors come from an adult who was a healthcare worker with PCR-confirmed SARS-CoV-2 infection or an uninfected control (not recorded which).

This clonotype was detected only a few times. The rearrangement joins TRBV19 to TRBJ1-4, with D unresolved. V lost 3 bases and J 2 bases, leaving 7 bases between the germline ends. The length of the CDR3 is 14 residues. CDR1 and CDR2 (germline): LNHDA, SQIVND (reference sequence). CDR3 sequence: CASSMSGTNEKLFF. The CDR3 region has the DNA TGTGCCAGTAGTATGAGTGGTACTAATGAAAAACTGTTTTTT.

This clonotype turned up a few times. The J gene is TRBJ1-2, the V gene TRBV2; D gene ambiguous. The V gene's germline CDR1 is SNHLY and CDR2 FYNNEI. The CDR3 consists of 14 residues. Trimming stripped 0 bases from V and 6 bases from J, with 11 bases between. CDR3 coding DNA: TGTGCCAGCAGTGAAGCCTTGCCACTTAATGGCTACACCTTC. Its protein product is CASSEALPLNGYTF.

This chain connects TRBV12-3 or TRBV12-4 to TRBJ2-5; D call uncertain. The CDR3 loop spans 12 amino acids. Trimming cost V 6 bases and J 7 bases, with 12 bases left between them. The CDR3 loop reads CASRSGFGTQYF. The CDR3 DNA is TGTGCCAGCAGATCTGGGTTTGGGACCCAGTACTTC.

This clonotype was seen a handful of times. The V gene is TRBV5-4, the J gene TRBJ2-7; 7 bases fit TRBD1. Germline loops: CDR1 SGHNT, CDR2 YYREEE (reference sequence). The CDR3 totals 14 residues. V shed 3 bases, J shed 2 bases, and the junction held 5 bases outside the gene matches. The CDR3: CASSWGQRTYEQYF. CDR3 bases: TGTGCCAGCAGCTGGGGACAGCGTACCTACGAGCAGTACTTC. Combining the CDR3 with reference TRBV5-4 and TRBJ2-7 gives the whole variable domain ETGVTQSPTHLIKTRGQQVTLRCSSQSGHNTVSWYQQALGQGPQFIFQYYREEENGRGNFPPRFSGLQFPNYSSELNVNALELDDSALYLCASSWGQRTYEQYFGPGTRLTVT.

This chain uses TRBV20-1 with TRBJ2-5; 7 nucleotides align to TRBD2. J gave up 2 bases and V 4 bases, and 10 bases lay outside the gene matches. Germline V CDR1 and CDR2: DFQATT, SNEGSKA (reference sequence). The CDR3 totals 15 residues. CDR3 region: CSATPSGGRQETQYF. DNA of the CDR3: TGCAGTGCTACCCCTTCGGGGGGACGGCAAGAGACCCAGTACTTC.

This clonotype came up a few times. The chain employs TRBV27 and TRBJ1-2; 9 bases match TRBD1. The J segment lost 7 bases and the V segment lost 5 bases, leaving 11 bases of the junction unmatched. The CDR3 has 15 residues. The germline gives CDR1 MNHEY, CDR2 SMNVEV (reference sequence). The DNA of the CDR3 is TGTGCCAGCAGTAAAATAGACAGGGGGACCGCTGGCTACACCTTC. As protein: CASSKIDRGTAGYTF.

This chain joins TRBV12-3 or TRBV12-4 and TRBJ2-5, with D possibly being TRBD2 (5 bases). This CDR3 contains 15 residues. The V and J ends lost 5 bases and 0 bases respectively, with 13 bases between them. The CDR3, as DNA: TGTGCCAGCAGTGAACTAGGACGGTACCAAGAGACCCAGTACTTC. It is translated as CASSELGRYQETQYF.

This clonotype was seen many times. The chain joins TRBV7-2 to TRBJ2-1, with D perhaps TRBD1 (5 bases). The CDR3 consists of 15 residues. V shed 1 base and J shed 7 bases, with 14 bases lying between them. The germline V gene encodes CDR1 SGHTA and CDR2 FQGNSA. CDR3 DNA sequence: TGTGCCAGCAGCTTAGGGGGCTTACTTGGTAATGAGCAGTTCTTC. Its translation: CASSLGGLLGNEQFF.

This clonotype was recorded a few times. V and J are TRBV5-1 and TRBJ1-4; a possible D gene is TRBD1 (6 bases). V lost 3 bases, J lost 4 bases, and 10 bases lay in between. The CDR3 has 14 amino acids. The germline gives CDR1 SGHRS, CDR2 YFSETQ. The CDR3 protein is CASSSTGSNEKLFF. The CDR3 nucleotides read TGCGCCAGCAGCTCGACAGGCAGTAATGAAAAACTGTTTTTT.

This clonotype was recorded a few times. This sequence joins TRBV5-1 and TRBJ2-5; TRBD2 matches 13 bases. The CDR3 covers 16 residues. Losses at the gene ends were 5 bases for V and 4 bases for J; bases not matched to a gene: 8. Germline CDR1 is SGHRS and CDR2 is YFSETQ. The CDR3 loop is CASRPTSGGIVETQYF. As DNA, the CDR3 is TGCGCCAGCAGACCGACTAGCGGGGGGATAGTAGAGACCCAGTACTTC. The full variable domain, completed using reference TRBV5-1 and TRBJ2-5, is KAGVTQTPRYLIKTRGQQVTLSCSPISGHRSVSWYQQTPGQGLQFLFEYFSETQRNKGNFPGRFSGRQFSNSRSEMNVSTLELGDSALYLCASRPTSGGIVETQYFGPGTRLLVL.

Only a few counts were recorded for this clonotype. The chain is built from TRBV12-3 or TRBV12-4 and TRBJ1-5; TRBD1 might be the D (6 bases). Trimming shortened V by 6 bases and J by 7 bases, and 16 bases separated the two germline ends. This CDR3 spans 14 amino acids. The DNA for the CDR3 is TGTGCCAGCAGATTGGACAGTCAGGAGCAGCCCCAGCATTTT. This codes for CASRLDSQEQPQHF.

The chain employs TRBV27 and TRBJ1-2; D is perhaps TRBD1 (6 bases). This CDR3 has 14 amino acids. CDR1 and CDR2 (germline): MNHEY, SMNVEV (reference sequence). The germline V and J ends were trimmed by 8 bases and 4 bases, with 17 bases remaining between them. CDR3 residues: CASRSQGKLYGYTF. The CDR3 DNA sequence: TGTGCCAGCCGTTCACAGGGAAAACTCTATGGCTACACCTTC.

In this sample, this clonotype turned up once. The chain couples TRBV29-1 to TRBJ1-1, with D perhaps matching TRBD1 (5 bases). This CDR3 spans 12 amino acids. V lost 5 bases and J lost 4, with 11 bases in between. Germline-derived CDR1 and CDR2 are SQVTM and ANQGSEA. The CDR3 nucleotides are TGCAGCGTTCAGGGTGGCAGCACTGAAGCTTTCTTT. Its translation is CSVQGGSTEAFF.

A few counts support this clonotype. CDR3 nucleotide sequence: TGTGCCAGCAGCGTAGCGGGACTTCAGAACACCGGGGAGCTGTTTTTT. It encodes CASSVAGLQNTGELFF. The chain employs TRBV9 and TRBJ2-2; the D gene is possibly TRBD2 (6 bases). The CDR3 is 16 residues long. Germline values: CDR1 SGDLS, CDR2 YYNGEE. V was clipped by 0 bases and J by 1 base, with 10 bases between them.

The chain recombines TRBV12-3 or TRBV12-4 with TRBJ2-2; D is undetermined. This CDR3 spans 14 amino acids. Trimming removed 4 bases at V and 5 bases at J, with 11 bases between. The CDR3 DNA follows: TGTGCCAGCAGTTCCCACAGCCAAACCGGGGAGCTGTTTTTT. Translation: CASSSHSQTGELFF.

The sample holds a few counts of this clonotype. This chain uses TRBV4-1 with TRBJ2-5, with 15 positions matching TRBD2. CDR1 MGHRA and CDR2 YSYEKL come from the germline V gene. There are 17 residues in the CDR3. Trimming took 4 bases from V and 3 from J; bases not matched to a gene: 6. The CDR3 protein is CASSPGTSGGYKETQYF. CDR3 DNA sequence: TGCGCCAGCAGCCCCGGGACTAGCGGGGGGTATAAAGAGACCCAGTACTTC.

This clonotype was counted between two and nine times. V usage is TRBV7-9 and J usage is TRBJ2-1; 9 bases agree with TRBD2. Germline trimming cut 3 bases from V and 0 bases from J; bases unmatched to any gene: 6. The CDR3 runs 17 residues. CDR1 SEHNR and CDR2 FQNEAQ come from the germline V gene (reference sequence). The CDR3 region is CASSFVLAGSSYNEQFF. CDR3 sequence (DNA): TGTGCCAGCAGCTTTGTGCTAGCGGGGTCCTCCTACAATGAGCAGTTCTTC.

The CDR3 is CSAPSAGGEKLFF. CDR3 nucleotide sequence: TGCAGTGCTCCGTCCGCGGGGGGGGAAAAACTGTTTTTT. V and J are TRBV20-1 and TRBJ1-4, with D perhaps matching TRBD1 (5 bases). The V gene lost 5 bases and the J gene lost 8 bases, with 15 bases spanning the gap. Germline CDR1 and CDR2: DFQATT and SNEGSKA (reference sequence). The CDR3 loop spans 13 amino acids.

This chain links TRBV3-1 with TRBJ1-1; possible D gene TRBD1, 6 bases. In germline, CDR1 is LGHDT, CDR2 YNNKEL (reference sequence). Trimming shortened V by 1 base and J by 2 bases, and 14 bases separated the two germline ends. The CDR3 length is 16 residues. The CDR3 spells CASSQVGGRGNTEAFF. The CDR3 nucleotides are TGTGCCAGCAGCCAAGTAGGCGGCAGGGGAAACACTGAAGCTTTCTTT. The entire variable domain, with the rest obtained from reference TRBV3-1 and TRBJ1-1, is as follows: DTAVSQTPKYLVTQMGNDKSIKCEQNLGHDTMYWYKQDSKKFLKIMFSYNNKELIINETVPNRFSPKSPDKAHLNLHINSLELGDSAVYFCASSQVGGRGNTEAFFGQGTRLTVV.